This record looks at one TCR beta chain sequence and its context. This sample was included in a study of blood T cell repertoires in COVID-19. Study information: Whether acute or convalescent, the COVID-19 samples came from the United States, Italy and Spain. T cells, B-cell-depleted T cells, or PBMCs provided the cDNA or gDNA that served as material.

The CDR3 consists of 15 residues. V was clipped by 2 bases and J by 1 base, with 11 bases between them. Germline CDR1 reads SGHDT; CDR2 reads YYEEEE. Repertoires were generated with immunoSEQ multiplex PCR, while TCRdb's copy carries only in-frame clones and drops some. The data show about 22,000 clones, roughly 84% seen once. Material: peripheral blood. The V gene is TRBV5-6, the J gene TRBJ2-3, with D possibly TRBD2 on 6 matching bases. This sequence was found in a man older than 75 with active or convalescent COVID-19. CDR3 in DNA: TGTGCCAGCAGCTTTTACTCTAGCGGCACAGATACGCAGTATTTT. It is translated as CASSFYSSGTDTQYF.